The present T cell receptor (beta chain) was sequenced within a study of T cells after yellow fever vaccination. At least ten counts were recorded for this clonotype. No antigen is known for it. The study, taken as a whole, reports: A minor fraction of clonotypes spanned both CD4 and CD8 compartments. Though weaker, the secondary response peaked faster, on day 5 versus 15. Highly abundant clonotypes carried over from the bulk population could end up in FACS-sorted repertoires as contaminants.

As TCR cDNA was made by 5'RACE template switching, a universal primer site and UMIs were added. TCRdb re-called the 5' RACE reads through MiXCR, storing one row per CDR3 protein. Of roughly 330,000 distinct CDR3 sequences listed, about 6.9% are singletons. Losses at the gene ends were 7 bases for V and 2 bases for J; bases not matched to a gene: 8. This CDR3 has 15 residues. The sequencing here drew on PBMCs, taken approximately 40 days after the first yellow fever vaccination. The receptor was isolated from a man aged 18 to 29 who received the YFV17D yellow fever vaccine. V is TRBV12-3 or TRBV12-4 and J is TRBJ2-3; 8 positions match TRBD2. CDR3 sequence: CASTIRAGATDTQYF. CDR3 nucleotide sequence: TGTGCCAGCACTATTCGAGCGGGAGCCACAGATACGCAGTATTTT.